The clone carrying this T cell receptor beta chain has a count of ten or more. The data originate from a study of T cells after yellow fever vaccination. Germline values: CDR1 SEHNR, CDR2 FQNEAQ (reference sequence). The V and J ends lost 2 bases and 1 base respectively, with 7 bases between them. The CDR3 covers 14 residues. TCRdb itself ran the 5' RACE reads through MiXCR, one entry per CDR3 protein. The sample includes 25,000 to 35,000 distinct CDR3 sequences, about 5% seen only once; the top ten take about 41%. Specimen: CD8+ T cells sorted from PBMCs, collected 10 days after the yellow fever booster vaccination. The receptor was isolated from a man aged 30 to 45 who received the YFV17D yellow fever vaccine. The chain is built from TRBV7-9 and TRBJ2-3; D gene ambiguous. In DNA, the CDR3 is TGTGCCAGCAGCTTATCGACACGCACAGATACGCAGTATTTT. It codes for CASSLSTRTDTQYF.